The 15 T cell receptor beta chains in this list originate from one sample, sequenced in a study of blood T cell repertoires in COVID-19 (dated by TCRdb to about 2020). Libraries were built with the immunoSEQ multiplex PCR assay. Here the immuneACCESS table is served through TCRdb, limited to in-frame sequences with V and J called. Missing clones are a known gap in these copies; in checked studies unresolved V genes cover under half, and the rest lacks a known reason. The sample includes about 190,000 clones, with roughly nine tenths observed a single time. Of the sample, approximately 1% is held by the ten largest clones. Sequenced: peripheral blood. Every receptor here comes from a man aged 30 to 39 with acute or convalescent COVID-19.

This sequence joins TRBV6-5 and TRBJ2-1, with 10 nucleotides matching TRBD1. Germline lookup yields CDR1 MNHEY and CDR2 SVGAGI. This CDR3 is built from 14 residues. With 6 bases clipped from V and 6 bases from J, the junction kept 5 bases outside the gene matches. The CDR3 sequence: CASRSDRGSNEQFF. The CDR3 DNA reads TGTGCCAGCAGGTCGGACAGGGGGAGCAATGAGCAGTTCTTC.

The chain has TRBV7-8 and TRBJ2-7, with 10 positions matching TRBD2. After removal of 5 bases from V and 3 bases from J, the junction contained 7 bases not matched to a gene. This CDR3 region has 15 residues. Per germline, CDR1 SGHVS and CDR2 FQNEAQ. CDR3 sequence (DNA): TGTGCCAGCAGCCTCTACCTAGCGGGAGTCTACGAGCAGTACTTC. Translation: CASSLYLAGVYEQYF. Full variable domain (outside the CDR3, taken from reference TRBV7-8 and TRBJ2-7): GAGVSQSPRYKVAKRGQDVALRCDPISGHVSLFWYQQALGQGPEFLTYFQNEAQLDKSGLPSDRFFAERPEGSVSTLKIQRTQQEDSAVYLCASSLYLAGVYEQYFGPGTRLTVT.

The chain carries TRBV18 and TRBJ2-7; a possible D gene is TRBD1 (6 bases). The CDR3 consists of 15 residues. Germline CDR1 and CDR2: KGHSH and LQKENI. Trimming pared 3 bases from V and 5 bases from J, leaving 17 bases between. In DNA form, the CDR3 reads TGTGCCAGCTCACCGGTACACCTAGGGGGACACGAGCAGTACTTC. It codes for CASSPVHLGGHEQYF. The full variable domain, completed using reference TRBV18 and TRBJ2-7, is NAGVMQNPRHLVRRRGQEARLRCSPMKGHSHVYWYRQLPEEGLKFMVYLQKENIIDESGMPKERFSAEFPKEGPSILRIQQVVRGDSAAYFCASSPVHLGGHEQYFGPGTRLTVT.

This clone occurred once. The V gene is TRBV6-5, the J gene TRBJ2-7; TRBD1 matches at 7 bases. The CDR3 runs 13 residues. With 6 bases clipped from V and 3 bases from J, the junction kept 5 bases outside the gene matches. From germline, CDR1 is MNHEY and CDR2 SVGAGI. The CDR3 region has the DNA TGTGCCAGCAGCCCCGACAGGGACTACGAGCAGTACTTC. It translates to CASSPDRDYEQYF.

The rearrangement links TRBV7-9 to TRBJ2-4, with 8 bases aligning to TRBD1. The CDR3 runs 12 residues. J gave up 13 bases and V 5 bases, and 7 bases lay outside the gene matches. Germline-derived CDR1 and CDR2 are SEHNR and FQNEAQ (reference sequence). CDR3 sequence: CASSHGQGIQYF. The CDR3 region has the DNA TGTGCCAGCAGCCACGGACAGGGTATCCAGTACTTC.

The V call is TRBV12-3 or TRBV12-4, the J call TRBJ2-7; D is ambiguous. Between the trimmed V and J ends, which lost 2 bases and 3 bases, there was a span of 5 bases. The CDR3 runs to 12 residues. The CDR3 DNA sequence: TGTGCCAGCAGTTTAAGCCACTACGAGCAGTACTTC. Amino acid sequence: CASSLSHYEQYF.

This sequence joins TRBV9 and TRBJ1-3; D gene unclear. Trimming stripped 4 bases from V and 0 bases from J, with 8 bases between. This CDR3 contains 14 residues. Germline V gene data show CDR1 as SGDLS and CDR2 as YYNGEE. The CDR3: CASSHQLSGNTIYF. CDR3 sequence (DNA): TGTGCCAGCAGCCACCAACTCTCTGGAAACACCATATATTTT.

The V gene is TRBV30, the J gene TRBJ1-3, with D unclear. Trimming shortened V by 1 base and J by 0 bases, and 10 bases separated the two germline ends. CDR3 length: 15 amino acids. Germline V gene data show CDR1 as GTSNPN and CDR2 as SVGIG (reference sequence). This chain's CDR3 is CAWSDGANSGNTIYF. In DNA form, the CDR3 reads TGTGCCTGGAGTGATGGAGCCAACTCTGGAAACACCATATATTTT.

CDR3 sequence (DNA): TGTACTACAGGAGGGGGCAACCATGGCTACACCTTC. Translating it yields CTTGGGNHGYTF. The V gene is TRBV2, the J gene TRBJ1-2; the match to TRBD1 covers 7 bases. This CDR3 is 12 amino acids long. Germline V gene lookup returns CDR1 SNHLY and CDR2 FYNNEI.

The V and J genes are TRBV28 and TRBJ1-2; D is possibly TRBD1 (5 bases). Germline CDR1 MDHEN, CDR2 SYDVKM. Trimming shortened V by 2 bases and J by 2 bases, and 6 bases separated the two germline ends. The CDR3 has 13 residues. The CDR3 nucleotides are TGTGCCAGCAGTTTAAGGGGAAACTATGGCTACACCTTC. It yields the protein CASSLRGNYGYTF.

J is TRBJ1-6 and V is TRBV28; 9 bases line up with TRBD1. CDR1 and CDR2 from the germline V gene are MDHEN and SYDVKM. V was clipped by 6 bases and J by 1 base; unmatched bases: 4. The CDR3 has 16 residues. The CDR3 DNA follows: TGTGCCAGCAGCGCCGACAGGGGGTCCTATAATTCACCCCTCCACTTT. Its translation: CASSADRGSYNSPLHF.

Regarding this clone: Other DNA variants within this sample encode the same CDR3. CDR3 sequence: CASRRGNYGYTF. The DNA of the CDR3 is TGTGCCAGCAGGAGGGGGAACTATGGCTACACCTTC. The rearrangement uses TRBV28 and TRBJ1-2; D might be TRBD1 (6 bases). CDR1 and CDR2 from the germline V gene are MDHEN and SYDVKM. V lost 6 bases and J 2 bases, leaving 7 bases between the germline ends. CDR3 size: 12 residues.

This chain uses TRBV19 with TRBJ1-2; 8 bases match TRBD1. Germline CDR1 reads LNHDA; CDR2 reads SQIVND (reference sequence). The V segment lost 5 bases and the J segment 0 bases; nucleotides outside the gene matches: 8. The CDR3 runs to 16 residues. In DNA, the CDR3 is TGTGCCAGTAGTCAAGGACAGGGAAGAGCTAACTATGGCTACACCTTC. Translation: CASSQGQGRANYGYTF.

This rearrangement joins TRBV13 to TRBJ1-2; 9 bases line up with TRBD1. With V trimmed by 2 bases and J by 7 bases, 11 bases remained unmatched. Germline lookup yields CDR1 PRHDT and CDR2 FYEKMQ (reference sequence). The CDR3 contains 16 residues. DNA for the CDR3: TGTGCCAGCAGCTTACGGGACAGGGAAGATATTGGTGGCTACACCTTC. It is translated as CASSLRDREDIGGYTF. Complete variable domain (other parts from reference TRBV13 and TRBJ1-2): AAGVIQSPRHLIKEKRETATLKCYPIPRHDTVYWYQQGPGQDPQFLISFYEKMQSDKGSIPDRFSAQQFSDYHSELNMSSLELGDSALYFCASSLRDREDIGGYTFGSGTRLTVV.

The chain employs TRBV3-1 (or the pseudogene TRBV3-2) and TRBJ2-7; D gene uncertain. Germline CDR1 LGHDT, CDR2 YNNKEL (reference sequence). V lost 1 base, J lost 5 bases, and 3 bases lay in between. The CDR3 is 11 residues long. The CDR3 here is CASSQGDEQYF. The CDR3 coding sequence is TGTGCCAGCAGCCAAGGAGACGAGCAGTACTTC.